The 31 T cell receptor beta chains reported below all come from one sample, sequenced in a study of shared clonotypes between healthy human individuals. The protocol was immunoSEQ multiplex PCR, while the TCRdb copy is restricted to in-frame clones and leaves out a portion. The table has around 500,000 clones, approximately 81% seen once. Sequenced input: PBMCs. All receptors come from a woman in her thirties or forties in good health. Some clones in this sample may be carry-over from other donors' samples.

V and J are TRBV7-2 and TRBJ1-5; D gene uncertain. V was clipped by 4 bases and J by 6 bases, with 10 bases between them. Germline V gives CDR1 SGHTA, CDR2 FQGNSA. The CDR3 has 13 residues. DNA of the CDR3: TGTGCCAGCAGCTCGAGTTGGGGTCAGCCCCAGCATTTT. Protein: CASSSSWGQPQHF.

The chain combines TRBV16 with TRBJ1-2; no clear D. CDR1 is KGHSY, CDR2 FQNENV, per germline. This CDR3 has 14 amino acids. Between the trimmed V and J ends, which lost 0 bases and 4 bases, there was a span of 9 bases. CDR3 DNA: TGTGCCAGCAGCCAATCCCTGGGATTCTATGGCTACACCTTC. Its protein is CASSQSLGFYGYTF.

Details on this clone: This probably arose from a read error, given a far larger clone one base away. The chain combines TRBV7-9 with TRBJ2-7; D perhaps matches TRBD1 (5 bases). Germline V CDR1 and CDR2: SEHNR, FQNEAQ (reference sequence). V lost 1 base to trimming and J lost 5 bases, with 12 bases between them. CDR3 length: 14 amino acids. Here the CDR3 DNA reads TGTGCCAGCAGCTTAGTGCAGGGCAGGAACGAGCAGTACTTC. This encodes CASSLVQGRNEQYF.

The sample holds one count of this clone. V and J are TRBV19 and TRBJ2-5; D ambiguous. The V and J ends lost 2 bases and 4 bases respectively, with 8 bases between them. The CDR3 loop spans 13 amino acids. The germline CDR1 and CDR2 sequences are LNHDA and SQIVND (reference sequence). In DNA, the CDR3 is TGTGCCAGTAGTATACGGACCCCAGAGACCCAGTACTTC. Protein product: CASSIRTPETQYF.

The chain is built from TRBV5-1 and TRBJ2-7; D is perhaps TRBD2 (5 bases). The germline V gene encodes CDR1 SGHRS and CDR2 YFSETQ. The CDR3 is 15 residues long. V was shortened by 5 bases and J by 7 bases, with 22 bases between the two germline ends. CDR3 sequence: CASSGWASRPSEQYF. The CDR3 DNA is TGCGCCAGCAGTGGGTGGGCTAGCCGCCCCTCGGAGCAGTACTTC.

The rearrangement links TRBV5-1 to TRBJ2-4, with D hard to call. The CDR3 sequence is 14 residues long. The V and J ends lost 0 bases and 3 bases respectively, with 7 bases between them. Germline V gene data show CDR1 as SGHRS and CDR2 as YFSETQ. This CDR3 reads CASSLGWVKNIQYF. The CDR3 bases are TGCGCCAGCAGCTTGGGGTGGGTCAAAAACATTCAGTACTTC.

Worth noting for this clone: With a much larger clone just one base away, this may be a read error. V is TRBV4-1 and J is TRBJ2-3, with TRBD2 matching over 13 bases. V lost 0 bases to trimming and J lost 2 bases; unmatched junction nucleotides: 11. Germline V lookup: CDR1 MGHRA, CDR2 YSYEKL. CDR3 length: 20 amino acids. The CDR3 DNA reads TGCGCCAGCAGCCAAGAATTCTTGCTGGGACTAGCGGGAAACACAGATACGCAGTATTTT. Encoded protein: CASSQEFLLGLAGNTDTQYF.

Many counts were recorded for this clone. This CDR3 is also generated by other DNA sequences in the sample. The chain combines TRBV11-2 with TRBJ1-1; D ambiguous. V was shortened by 6 bases and J by 1 base, with 9 bases between the two germline ends. The V gene's germline CDR1 is SGHAT and CDR2 FQNNGV. CDR3 size: 13 residues. The DNA of the CDR3 is TGTGCCAGCAGTCAAAGGGAGAACACTGAAGCTTTCTTT. Translated, it gives CASSQRENTEAFF.

The gene calls are TRBV18 and TRBJ2-7, with 9 bases identical to TRBD1. Trimming cost V 4 bases and J 6 bases; bases outside gene matches: 13. Germline V gene data show CDR1 as KGHSH and CDR2 as LQKENI. The CDR3 is 16 amino acids. The CDR3 is CASSQGQGTFGGEQYF. CDR3 in DNA: TGTGCCAGCTCACAGGGACAGGGAACCTTTGGGGGCGAGCAGTACTTC. Full variable domain (missing parts from reference TRBV18 and TRBJ2-7): NAGVMQNPRHLVRRRGQEARLRCSPMKGHSHVYWYRQLPEEGLKFMVYLQKENIIDESGMPKERFSAEFPKEGPSILRIQQVVRGDSAAYFCASSQGQGTFGGEQYFGPGTRLTVT.

The chain employs TRBV28 and TRBJ2-5; D may be TRBD2 (6 bases). V shed 5 bases and J shed 1 base, with 17 bases lying between them. Looked up from germline, CDR1 is MDHEN and CDR2 is SYDVKM. This CDR3 is 16 amino acids long. The CDR3: CASSGWGYGGQETQYF. CDR3 nucleotide sequence: TGTGCCAGCAGTGGGTGGGGGTACGGGGGCCAAGAGACCCAGTACTTC.

Notes on this clone: A read error is the likely source, as a far larger clone sits one nucleotide away. At the DNA level, this CDR3 is encoded by other sequences in the same sample as well. The V gene is TRBV4-3, the J gene TRBJ2-7; a possible D gene is TRBD2 (6 bases). The CDR3 totals 14 residues. The germline V gene has CDR1 LGHNA and CDR2 YSLEER. CDR3 in amino acids: CASSQFAGPYEQYF. As DNA, the CDR3 is TGCGCCAGCAGCCAATTTGCGGGGCCCTACGAGCAGTACTTT.

This CDR3 reads CASSPPGLGYEQYF. The CDR3 DNA is TGTGCCAGCAGTCCTCCGGGACTAGGGTACGAGCAGTACTTC. V is TRBV6-6 and J is TRBJ2-7; 8 nucleotides match TRBD2. Germline V lookup: CDR1 MNHNY, CDR2 SVGAGI (reference sequence). J gave up 4 bases and V 5 bases, and 7 bases lay outside the gene matches. The CDR3 extends over 14 amino acids.

CDR3 sequence reads: CASSVSSGAPYEQYF. The CDR3 DNA is TGTGCCAGCAGCGTAAGCTCCGGGGCCCCCTACGAGCAGTACTTC. The chain employs TRBV9 and TRBJ2-7; D is possibly TRBD1 or TRBD2 (5 bases each). The CDR3 has 15 amino acids. Trimming left V 1 base short and J 2 bases short, with 13 bases between. From germline, CDR1 is SGDLS and CDR2 YYNGEE.

CDR3 sequence reads: CASRLQGAEEKLFF. CDR3 coding DNA: TGCGCCAGCAGATTACAGGGGGCGGAAGAAAAACTGTTTTTT. V and J are TRBV5-1 and TRBJ1-4; 9 bases are shared with TRBD1. Per germline, CDR1 SGHRS and CDR2 YFSETQ. The CDR3 has 14 residues. J lost 8 bases, V lost 5 bases, and 7 bases had no gene match.

The chain couples TRBV5-4 to TRBJ2-2, with TRBD1 matching 10 bases. The CDR3 is 18 amino acids. Per germline, CDR1 SGHNT and CDR2 YYREEE (reference sequence). Unmatched junction bases numbered 11, after V lost 2 bases and J lost 4 bases. The CDR3 is CASSLDRGPARSTGELFF. Here the CDR3 DNA reads TGTGCCAGCAGCTTAGACAGGGGGCCAGCCCGGTCCACCGGGGAGCTGTTTTTT.

The chain combines TRBV4-2 with TRBJ2-7; D might be TRBD2 (6 bases). In germline, CDR1 is LGHNA, CDR2 YNFKEQ. The CDR3 loop spans 15 amino acids. The ends were cut back, 4 bases at V and 0 bases at J, with 13 bases in the middle. CDR3 sequence reads: CASSRSGTPSYEQYF. The DNA of the CDR3 is TGTGCCAGCAGCCGTTCCGGGACTCCCTCCTACGAGCAGTACTTC.

The J gene is TRBJ1-3, the V gene TRBV10-3; maybe TRBD1 (5 bases). CDR1 and CDR2 (germline): ENHRY, SYGVKD. This CDR3 is built from 16 residues. V was pared by 10 bases and J by 4 bases, with 23 bases between. CDR3 in DNA: TGTGCCACCGGAGAGGGGACGGGGGTCTCCGGAAACACCATATATTTT. Translation: CATGEGTGVSGNTIYF.

The chain has TRBV10-3 and TRBJ2-5, with 13 positions matching TRBD2. Germline values: CDR1 ENHRY, CDR2 SYGVKD. With V trimmed by 4 bases and J by 5 bases, 7 bases remained unmatched. The CDR3 contains 16 residues. Here the CDR3 reads CAISGTSGRAGETQYF. CDR3 in DNA: TGTGCCATCAGTGGAACTAGCGGGAGGGCCGGGGAGACCCAGTACTTC.

In the case of this clone: At one boundary the junction diverges from the germline segment, which might be a read error. This chain links TRBV6-1 with TRBJ2-1, with D possibly being TRBD1 (7 bases). The CDR3 sequence is 14 residues long. Germline values: CDR1 MNHNS, CDR2 SASEGT. CDR3 in amino acids: CASREAGGWNEQFF. The DNA for the CDR3 is TGTGCCAGCAGAGAAGCAGGGGGGTGGAATGAGCAGTTCTTC.

CDR3 in amino acids: CACREANTGELFF. CDR3 in DNA: TGCGCCTGTCGGGAGGCCAACACCGGGGAGCTGTTTTTT. The chain recombines TRBV5-1 with TRBJ2-2; 7 positions agree with TRBD2. Losses at the gene ends were 10 bases for V and 2 bases for J; bases not matched to a gene: 5. Germline V gene sequence: CDR1 SGHRS, CDR2 YFSETQ. The CDR3 is made up of 13 amino acids. Full variable domain (remainder filled in from reference TRBV5-1 and TRBJ2-2): KAGVTQTPRYLIKTRGQQVTLSCSPISGHRSVSWYQQTPGQGLQFLFEYFSETQRNKGNFPGRFSGRQFSNSRSEMNVSTLELGDSALYLCACREANTGELFFGEGSRLTVL.

Details on this clone: A far larger clone is a single base away, which makes a read error likely. V and J are TRBV9 and TRBJ1-5, with D unclear. The CDR3 runs to 15 residues. V lost 4 bases and J 1 base, leaving 12 bases between the germline ends. CDR1 is SGDLS and CDR2 is YYNGEE in the germline V gene. The CDR3 sequence: CASSLQWGSNQPQHF. In DNA, the CDR3 is TGTGCCAGCAGCCTACAGTGGGGAAGCAATCAGCCCCAGCATTTT.

The rearrangement links TRBV19 to TRBJ2-5; tentative D call: TRBD2 (6 bases). CDR3 length equals 16 residues. The V end lost 5 bases, the J end lost 5 bases, and 21 bases lay between the germline ends. Germline V gene data show CDR1 as LNHDA and CDR2 as SQIVND (reference sequence). The CDR3 sequence: CASSPLLRGNVETQYF. The CDR3 bases are TGTGCCAGTAGTCCCCTTCTCCGGGGGAATGTTGAGACCCAGTACTTC. Supplemented by reference TRBV19 and TRBJ2-5, the full variable domain reads DGGITQSPKYLFRKEGQNVTLSCEQNLNHDAMYWYRQDPGQGLRLIYYSQIVNDFQKGDIAEGYSVSREKKESFPLTVTSAQKNPTAFYLCASSPLLRGNVETQYFGPGTRLLVL.

The chain carries TRBV7-6 and TRBJ2-1; a possible D gene is TRBD1 (5 bases). The CDR3 length is 15 residues. V lost 1 base and J lost 7, with 14 bases in between. The V gene's germline CDR1 is SGHVS and CDR2 FNYEAQ. CDR3 sequence: CASSLGSQGRNEQFF. In nucleotides, the CDR3 is TGTGCCAGCAGCTTAGGAAGTCAGGGTAGGAATGAGCAGTTCTTC.

This clone occurred once. The identical CDR3 is also encoded by other nucleotide sequences in the sample. This chain links TRBV7-9 with TRBJ2-3; D is uncertain. V was clipped by 0 bases and J by 0 bases, with 4 bases between them. Looked up from germline, CDR1 is SEHNR and CDR2 is FQNEAQ (reference sequence). The CDR3 extends over 14 amino acids. The CDR3 DNA reads as TGTGCCAGCAGCTTAGCGGGCAGCACAGATACGCAGTATTTT. Translated: CASSLAGSTDTQYF.

The V call is TRBV5-1, the J call TRBJ1-3; no reliable D call. V lost 0 bases, J lost 4 bases, and 11 bases lay in between. Germline CDR1 reads SGHRS; CDR2 reads YFSETQ. CDR3 size: 15 residues. The CDR3 reads CASSLDGVAGNTIYF. As DNA, the CDR3 is TGCGCCAGCAGCTTGGACGGGGTTGCAGGAAACACCATATATTTT.

This clone has just a few counts. Only one base separates this from a far larger clonotype, so it likely reflects a read error. Other nucleotide sequences from this sample produce the same CDR3. The J gene is TRBJ2-7, the V gene TRBV25-1; D is perhaps TRBD1 (5 bases). CDR3 size: 13 residues. In germline, CDR1 is MGHDK, CDR2 SYGVNS. In nucleotides, the CDR3 is TGTGCTAGCAGTGGGCAGGGAATTGACGAGCAGTACTTC. It translates to CASSGQGIDEQYF.

J is TRBJ2-1 and V is TRBV29-1; TRBD2 matches 15 bases. CDR3 length: 17 residues. The V gene's germline CDR1 is SQVTM and CDR2 ANQGSEA. J was trimmed by 7 bases and V by 7 bases; bases with no gene match: 14. The CDR3 here is CSAGRRGLAGGRNEQFF. Here the CDR3 DNA reads TGCAGCGCCGGCCGTAGGGGACTAGCGGGAGGTCGGAATGAGCAGTTCTTC.

The genes are TRBV27 and TRBJ2-3, with 7 bases matching TRBD2. The trim removed 5 bases at V and 4 bases at J, leaving 6 bases unmatched. CDR1 is MNHEY, CDR2 SMNVEV, per germline (reference sequence). This CDR3 has 14 residues. CDR3 residues: CASSPRTSADTQYF. CDR3 DNA sequence: TGTGCCAGCAGTCCCAGGACTAGTGCAGATACGCAGTATTTT.

The rearrangement joins TRBV7-2 to TRBJ2-5; tentative D call: TRBD1 (6 bases). Trimming took off 5 bases at V and 3 bases at J, with 25 bases between the two ends. This CDR3 contains 18 residues. Per germline, CDR1 SGHTA and CDR2 FQGNSA. The CDR3 spells CASSLRPKRGREEETQYF. In nucleotides, the CDR3 is TGTGCCAGCAGCCTCAGACCAAAAAGGGGGAGAGAGGAAGAGACCCAGTACTTC.

This chain connects TRBV2 to TRBJ2-7, with D tentatively TRBD2 (5 bases). The CDR3 runs 13 residues. V was pared by 6 bases and J by 6 bases, with 15 bases between. The V gene's germline CDR1 is SNHLY and CDR2 FYNNEI. The DNA of the CDR3 is TGTGCCAGCAGGGACCTGCGGGTGGGCGAGCAGTACTTC. It is translated as CASRDLRVGEQYF.

The chain carries TRBV11-2 and TRBJ2-2, with a tentative D call TRBD2 (7 bases). This CDR3 is 16 amino acids long. The V gene lost 0 bases and the J gene lost 4 bases, with 12 bases spanning the gap. Germline CDR1 and CDR2: SGHAT and FQNNGV. The DNA for the CDR3 is TGTGCCAGCAGCTTAGATGCGGGGGCCGCCACCGGGGAGCTGTTTTTT. The encoded protein is CASSLDAGAATGELFF.